The rows below give T cell receptor beta chains drawn from one sample of a study of immune evolution from preneoplasia to lung adenocarcinoma. Profiled with immunoSEQ multiplex PCR; TCRdb holds only in-frame clones, not every one. The table includes roughly 2,000 clones, 84% detected once. Sequencing input: FFPE lung adenocarcinoma in situ tissue. The source is a person between 60 and 79 years old with lung adenocarcinoma. Each CDR3 is given with its conserved first and last residue. The order of the fields is V gene, J gene, D gene, clone size, CDR3 DNA, CDR3 protein. A D gene is named only where the DNA matches it firmly. Part of the rows lack a size; the others show once, few, many or a class for expanded clones.

TRBV5-1	TRBJ1-6	TRBD1	NA	TGCGCCAGCAGCTTGGAGGGACAGGCCAGCAATTCACCCCTCCACTTT	CASSLEGQASNSPLHF
TRBV4-2	TRBJ1-1	TRBD1	NA	TGTGCCAGCAGCCGTGACAGGGGGGGCACTGAAGCTTTCTTT	CASSRDRGGTEAFF
TRBV19	TRBJ2-7	TRBD1	NA	TGTGCCAGTAGTCCTTCGGGACAGAACACCTACGAGCAGTACTTC	CASSPSGQNTYEQYF
TRBV30	TRBJ2-5	NA	few	TGTGCCCTGGAGCCCGACGACCAAGAGACCCAGTACTTC	CALEPDDQETQYF
TRBV28	TRBJ1-3	NA	NA	TGTGCCAGCTCGGCTCATGCCCCCTCTGGAAACACCATATATTTT	CASSAHAPSGNTIYF
TRBV4-3	TRBJ2-3	NA	NA	TGCGCCAGCAGCCGCGGCGGAGCGGATACGCAGTATTTT	CASSRGGADTQYF
TRBV7-6	TRBJ1-4	TRBD1	NA	TGTGCCAGCAGCTTGGCGGCGCAGGGGGCGATTGAAAAACTGTTTTTT	CASSLAAQGAIEKLFF
TRBV18	TRBJ1-3	NA	NA	TGTGCCAGCTCACCTCCAATTACAGGAGTTCCTGGAAACACCATATATTTT	CASSPPITGVPGNTIYF
TRBV2	TRBJ2-1	TRBD2	NA	TGTGCCCGGACACTTAGCGGGAACAATTACAATGAGCAGTTCTTC	CARTLSGNNYNEQFF
TRBV7-2	TRBJ2-7	NA	once	TGTGCCAGCAGCTTAGACAGGGGAGGATACGAGCAGTACTTC	CASSLDRGGYEQYF
TRBV19	TRBJ1-4	NA	NA	TGTGCCAGCTCCTTCACTCAGGCAACTAATGAAAAACTGTTTTTT	CASSFTQATNEKLFF
TRBV6-5	TRBJ2-7	NA	once	TGTGCCAGCAGTGGAGGATACGAGCAGTACTTC	CASSGGYEQYF
TRBV5-6	TRBJ1-1	TRBD1	NA	TGTGCCAGCAGCTCGACAGGGGCGAGCACTGAAGCTTTCTTT	CASSSTGASTEAFF
TRBV1	TRBJ2-6	NA	NA	TGCACCAGCAGCGACCGTGGTTTACAAAGTCGGGCCAACGTCCTGACTTTC	CTSSDRGLQSRANVLTF
TRBV5-4	TRBJ2-5	TRBD2	once	TGTGCCAGCAGCTTGGAAGGGCTAGCGGGATTCCAAGAGACCCAGTACTTC	CASSLEGLAGFQETQYF
TRBV28	TRBJ1-2	TRBD1	once	TGTGCCAGCAGTTTATCAACAGGGGATGGCTACACCTTC	CASSLSTGDGYTF
TRBV6-5	TRBJ1-4	TRBD1	few	TGTGCCAGCAGTTTTACGACAGGGACCAATGAAAAACTGTTTTTT	CASSFTTGTNEKLFF
TRBV28	TRBJ1-1	TRBD1	NA	TGTGCCAGCAGTTCGACAGGGGAGGGGACTGAAGCTTTCTTT	CASSSTGEGTEAFF
TRBV7-2	TRBJ2-7	NA	NA	TGTGCCAGCAGCTTTTCTGAATCCTACGAGCAGTACTTC	CASSFSESYEQYF
TRBV30	TRBJ1-1	NA	few	TGTGCCTGGAGTGGGTCAGGGTTGACTGAAGCTTTCTTT	CAWSGSGLTEAFF
TRBV18	TRBJ2-3	TRBD1	NA	TGTGCCAGCTCCCGGACAGGGGACAGTGATACGCAGTATTTT	CASSRTGDSDTQYF
TRBV20-1	TRBJ2-1	NA	NA	TGCAGTACGAGTAGGGGGAATGAGCAGTTCTTC	CSTSRGNEQFF
TRBV7-9	TRBJ2-7	NA	NA	TGTGCCAGCAGCCCAGTTGGAGGGGACTACGAGCAGTACTTC	CASSPVGGDYEQYF
TRBV25-1	TRBJ1-2	NA	few	TGTGCCAGCAGCCAAACCGGGGCCCGTGAAACCTTC	CASSQTGARETF
TRBV9	TRBJ2-7	TRBD2	once	TGTGCCAGCAGCACAAGCGCGGGGGGGCCTCTGAGCGAGCAGTACTTC	CASSTSAGGPLSEQYF
TRBV19	TRBJ1-5	NA	NA	TGTGCCAGTACCCGCCACAAGACAGTCCCATCGGGGCCCCAGCATTTT	CASTRHKTVPSGPQHF
TRBV28	TRBJ1-5	TRBD1	NA	TGTGCCAGCAGTTTCGGGACAGGCAATCAGCCCCAGCATTTT	CASSFGTGNQPQHF
TRBV6-1	TRBJ2-5	NA	NA	TGTGCCAGCAGTGGGCTTCGGGAGACCCAGTACTTC	CASSGLRETQYF
TRBV28	TRBJ2-7	NA	NA	TGTGCCAGCAGATCCCGACAGGCCAACAGCTCCTACGAGCAGTACTTC	CASRSRQANSSYEQYF
TRBV6-5	TRBJ2-2	NA	NA	TGTGCCAGCAATGGGCCAGCGAACACCGGGGAGCTGTTTTTT	CASNGPANTGELFF
TRBV30	TRBJ1-6	TRBD1	NA	TGTGCCTGGAGCACGGGACAGAATAATTCACCCCTCCACTTT	CAWSTGQNNSPLHF
TRBV5-6	TRBJ1-4	NA	NA	TGTGCCAGCAGCCTTCGGACAGAGCCTTGGGGAAAACTGTTTTTT	CASSLRTEPWGKLFF
TRBV7-9	TRBJ2-7	TRBD1	NA	TGTGCCAGCAGCTTAGGGGTACCGGGACAGGGGGTTCAGGGTTACGAGCAGTACTTC	CASSLGVPGQGVQGYEQYF
TRBV27	TRBJ1-2	NA	NA	TGTGCCAGCAGTTTGAAGGGGCGCGCGGAAGGCTACACCTTC	CASSLKGRAEGYTF
TRBV23-1	TRBJ1-2	TRBD1	NA	TGCGCCAGCAGTCAATTATTAGGACAGGGGTATGGCTACACCTTC	CASSQLLGQGYGYTF
TRBV11-2	TRBJ1-3	NA	NA	TGTGCCAGCAGCTTAGATGGACGGAAGAACACCATATATTTT	CASSLDGRKNTIYF
TRBV28	TRBJ1-2	NA	NA	TGTGCCAGCAGTCCGCTTAGTCCAGGACAGAACTATGGCTACACCTTC	CASSPLSPGQNYGYTF
TRBV27	TRBJ1-5	TRBD1	NA	TGTGCCAGCAGTTCAGGGGGCAGCTTGATTCAGCCCCAGCATTTT	CASSSGGSLIQPQHF
TRBV6-1	TRBJ2-7	NA	NA	TGTGCCAGCAGCGCCCCAGGATCCTACGAGCAGTACTTC	CASSAPGSYEQYF
TRBV4-2	TRBJ2-3	TRBD2	NA	TGTGCCAGCAGCCAAACTAGCGCTGCACGCACAGATACGCAGTATTTT	CASSQTSAARTDTQYF
TRBV19	TRBJ1-5	NA	NA	TGTGCCAGTAGTATCGGGATGACCCTCAATCAGCCCCAGCATTTT	CASSIGMTLNQPQHF
TRBV7-6	TRBJ2-1	NA	NA	TGTGCCAGCAGCTTAGCGGGGGGGCGGTCAAATGAGCAGTTCTTC	CASSLAGGRSNEQFF
TRBV30	TRBJ2-1	TRBD2	few	TGTGCCGCACAGGGTATTGGACTAGCGGGGAACAATGAGCAGTTCTTC	CAAQGIGLAGNNEQFF
TRBV21-1	TRBJ1-3	NA	NA	TGTGCCAGCAGCAAAGGTTTACAGGGCGAATTGAGCTTTGGAAACACCATATATTTT	CASSKGLQGELSFGNTIYF
TRBV9	TRBJ2-5	NA	NA	TGTGCCAGCACTAGAGACGGGACCCCACAAGAGACCCAGTACTTC	CASTRDGTPQETQYF
TRBV28	TRBJ2-5	TRBD2	NA	TGTGCCAGCAGCCGGACTAGCGGGATCTCCCAAGAGACCCAGTACTTC	CASSRTSGISQETQYF
TRBV9	TRBJ2-2	NA	NA	TGTGCCAGCAGCCAAGGATCTAACACCGGGGAGCTGTTTTTT	CASSQGSNTGELFF
TRBV18	TRBJ2-2	NA	NA	TGTGCCAGCTCATACTACAACACCGGGGAGCTGTTTTTT	CASSYYNTGELFF
TRBV19	TRBJ2-3	NA	NA	TGTGCCAGTAGTAAGGGGATGCTCCCTAGCACAGATACGCAGTATTTT	CASSKGMLPSTDTQYF
TRBV5-6	TRBJ2-3	NA	NA	TGTGCCAGCAGCTTGAGTCTGGCGGGAACTTGGGATACGCAGTATTTT	CASSLSLAGTWDTQYF
TRBV14	TRBJ2-4	TRBD1	NA	TGTGCCAGCAGCCACAGTGGACAGGGAAACATTCAGTACTTC	CASSHSGQGNIQYF